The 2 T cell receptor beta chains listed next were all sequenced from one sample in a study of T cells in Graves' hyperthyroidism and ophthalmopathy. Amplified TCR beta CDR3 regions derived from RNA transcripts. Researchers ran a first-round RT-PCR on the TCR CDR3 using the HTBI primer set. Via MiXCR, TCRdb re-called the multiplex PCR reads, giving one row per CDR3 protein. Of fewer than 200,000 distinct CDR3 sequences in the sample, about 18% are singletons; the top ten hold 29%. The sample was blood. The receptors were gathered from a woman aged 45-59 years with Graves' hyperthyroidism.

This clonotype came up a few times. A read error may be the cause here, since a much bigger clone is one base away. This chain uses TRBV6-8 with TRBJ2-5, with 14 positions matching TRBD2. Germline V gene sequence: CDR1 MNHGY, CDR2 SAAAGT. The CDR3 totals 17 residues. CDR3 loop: CASSRGTSGGKQETQCF. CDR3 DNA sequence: TGCGCCAGCAGCCGAGGGACTAGCGGGGGTAAACAAGAGACCCAGTGCTTC.

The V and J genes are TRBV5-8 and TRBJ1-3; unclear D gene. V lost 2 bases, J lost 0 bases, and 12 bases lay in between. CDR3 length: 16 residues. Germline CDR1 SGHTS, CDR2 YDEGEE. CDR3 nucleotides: TGTGCCAGCAGCTTCCCCTACGGAAACTCTGGAAACACCATATATTTT. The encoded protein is CASSFPYGNSGNTIYF.